This T cell receptor (beta chain) stems from a study of regulatory T cells in long-lasting Graves disease. Both iRepertoire HTBI primers and Arm-PCR of CDR3 regions were used to build the TCR beta libraries. TCRdb re-analysed the multiplex PCR reads in MiXCR, keeping a single row per CDR3 protein. The data show around 460,000 distinct CDR3 sequences, under 25% seen once. V lost 6 bases to trimming and J lost 3 bases; unmatched junction nucleotides: 12. CDR3 length: 16 residues. Sample time point: persistent/refractory GD, antithyroid drugs over 5 years with positive TRAb. TCR sequences were obtained from RNA taken from PBMCs.

Sequences were derived from peripheral blood mononuclear cells (PBMCs), sampled when the disease was refractory, from a patient treated with antithyroid drugs. The rearrangement links TRBV12-3 or TRBV12-4 to TRBJ2-7; 9 bases agree with TRBD2. The clonotype was recovered from a female donor with Graves disease. This CDR3 is CASSQLGASGIYEQYF. The CDR3 coding sequence is TGTGCCAGCAGCCAACTAGGGGCTAGCGGGATCTACGAGCAGTACTTC.